A single sample is the source of the 24 T cell receptor beta chains below, sequenced in a study of neoadjuvant anti-PD-1 for oral cavity cancer. Assay used: immunoSEQ multiplex PCR; TCRdb lists only in-frame clones, some missing. This sample has approximately 9,600 clones, with about three fifths found just once. As to time point: after neoadjuvant nivolumab, at surgical resection. The input for sequencing was PBMCs, taken after nivolumab (anti-PD-1) treatment. All receptors come from a person aged 40 to 85 with oral cavity squamous cell carcinoma.

A few counts support this clone. The rearrangement links TRBV9 to TRBJ2-4; perhaps TRBD2 as D (5 bases). The germline V and J ends were trimmed by 1 base and 0 bases, with 14 bases remaining between them. The CDR3 length is 17 residues. Per germline, CDR1 SGDLS and CDR2 YYNGEE. The CDR3 DNA sequence: TGTGCCAGCAGCGTAAATGGGAGCCCAGCAGCCAAAAACATTCAGTACTTC. This gives the protein CASSVNGSPAAKNIQYF. The variable domain in full, with the rest retrieved from reference TRBV9 and TRBJ2-4, is DSGVTQTPKHLITATGQRVTLRCSPRSGDLSVYWYQQSLDQGLQFLIQYYNGEERAKGNILERFSAQQFPDLHSELNLSSLELGDSALYFCASSVNGSPAAKNIQYFGAGTRLSVL.

The rearrangement links TRBV14 to TRBJ2-7; D is unclear. CDR3 length: 15 amino acids. With 1 base removed from V and 5 bases from J, the gap between germline ends came to 15 bases. CDR1 is SGHDN and CDR2 is FVKESK in the germline V gene. CDR3 amino acids: CASSQGAGRRHEQYF. CDR3 bases: TGTGCCAGCAGCCAAGGGGCTGGTAGGCGCCACGAGCAGTACTTC.

V usage is TRBV10-1 and J usage is TRBJ1-1; TRBD1 aligns across 11 bases. CDR3 size: 17 residues. V lost 4 bases and J lost 5; bases outside the gene matches: 12. From germline, CDR1 is WNHNN and CDR2 SYGVQD (reference sequence). The CDR3 region has the DNA TGCGCCAGCAGTGGGACAGGGGGCGTAAGTCGAATGACTGAAGCTTTCTTT. Its translation is CASSGTGGVSRMTEAFF.

The chain employs TRBV29-1 and TRBJ2-5, with 7 nucleotides matching TRBD1. There are 13 residues in the CDR3. Germline V gene sequence: CDR1 SQVTM, CDR2 ANQGSEA. V lost 6 bases, J lost 4 bases, and 8 bases stayed unmatched. The CDR3 bases are TGCAGCGTCGAGACAGGGCGCGGAGAGACCCAGTACTTC. It encodes CSVETGRGETQYF.

This clone was seen just once. The V call is TRBV29-1, the J call TRBJ2-1; 12 positions agree with TRBD1. The CDR3 is 12 residues long. Germline V gene lookup returns CDR1 SQVTM and CDR2 ANQGSEA. This CDR3 is CSGTGGINEQFF. In DNA, the CDR3 is TGCAGTGGGACAGGGGGCATCAATGAGCAGTTCTTC.

This chain links TRBV6-1 with TRBJ2-3; the D is unclear. The CDR3 runs 14 residues. Per germline, CDR1 MNHNS and CDR2 SASEGT. V was shortened by 3 bases and J by 0 bases, with 7 bases between the two germline ends. The CDR3 bases are TGTGCCAGCAGTGAGGGTGGGAGCACAGATACGCAGTATTTT. Translation gives CASSEGGSTDTQYF.

V usage is TRBV7-2 and J usage is TRBJ2-2; D may match TRBD1 or TRBD2 (5 bases each). V was trimmed by 6 bases and J by 2 bases, leaving 13 bases between them. CDR1 SGHTA and CDR2 FQGNSA come from the germline V gene. This CDR3 region has 15 residues. CDR3 nucleotides: TGTGCCAGCAGTGGGGGTTCTACTAACACCGGGGAGCTGTTTTTT. It translates to CASSGGSTNTGELFF.

The V call is TRBV6-5, the J call TRBJ2-1, with D possibly matching TRBD1 (6 bases). V lost 5 bases, J lost 2 bases, and 13 bases lay in between. Germline CDR1 MNHEY, CDR2 SVGAGI. The CDR3 is 15 residues long. CDR3 residues: CASSKWDKPYNEQFF. CDR3 DNA: TGTGCCAGCAGTAAATGGGACAAACCCTACAATGAGCAGTTCTTC.

This chain links TRBV6-1 with TRBJ2-2; 16 bases align to TRBD2. Germline CDR1 reads MNHNS; CDR2 reads SASEGT. This CDR3 comprises 19 residues. V lost 1 base and J lost 7; bases outside the gene matches: 9. The CDR3 bases are TGTGCCAGCAGTGAAGATGGGACTAGCGGGAGGGCCTCGTACGGGGAGCTGTTTTTT. This sequence encodes CASSEDGTSGRASYGELFF.

The genes are TRBV6-6 and TRBJ2-7; D is perhaps TRBD1 (5 bases). Per the germline V gene, CDR1 is MNHNY and CDR2 is SVGAGI (reference sequence). V was trimmed by 7 bases and J by 2 bases, leaving 15 bases between them. The CDR3 has 14 residues. The DNA of the CDR3 is TGTGCCAGCACCCCTGGGGCGAAACCCTACGAGCAGTACTTC. Residues: CASTPGAKPYEQYF.

The chain employs TRBV6-1 and TRBJ2-7, with 8 bases aligning to TRBD2. The CDR3 totals 16 residues. Per the germline V gene, CDR1 is MNHNS and CDR2 is SASEGT. J gave up 7 bases and V 2 bases, and 13 bases lay outside the gene matches. The CDR3 here is CASSERAGGVRPEQYF. CDR3 nucleotide sequence: TGTGCCAGCAGTGAACGGGCGGGAGGAGTTCGGCCGGAGCAGTACTTC.

The gene calls are TRBV29-1 and TRBJ2-1, with D possibly matching TRBD1 (6 bases). V was cut by 7 bases and J by 4 bases, with 17 bases left in between. Germline CDR1 is SQVTM and CDR2 is ANQGSEA. CDR3 size: 14 residues. CDR3 sequence: CSAPGTGYYNEQFF. CDR3 DNA sequence: TGCAGCGCCCCCGGAACAGGGTATTACAATGAGCAGTTCTTC.

The chain joins TRBV5-1 to TRBJ1-4, with TRBD1 as a possible D gene (5 bases). Trimming pared 5 bases from V and 4 bases from J, leaving 12 bases between. The CDR3 has 14 residues. CDR1 SGHRS and CDR2 YFSETQ come from the germline V gene. CDR3 coding DNA: TGCGCCAGCAGTGTAGGGGCGGGTAATGAAAAACTGTTTTTT. Its translation is CASSVGAGNEKLFF.

This clone was found a few times. The chain carries TRBV29-1 and TRBJ2-2; unclear D gene. The CDR3 is 13 amino acids. In germline, CDR1 is SQVTM, CDR2 ANQGSEA. V was clipped by 3 bases and J by 2 bases, with 7 bases between them. CDR3 sequence (DNA): TGCAGCGTTGATGCCTCAAACACCGGGGAGCTGTTTTTT. It encodes CSVDASNTGELFF.

CDR3 sequence (DNA): TGTGCCAGCCGCCCGACAGGGGGTATGAACACTGAAGCTTTCTTT. The encoded protein is CASRPTGGMNTEAFF. The J gene is TRBJ1-1, the V gene TRBV6-5; 9 bases agree with TRBD1. This CDR3 has 15 residues. The V segment lost 8 bases and the J segment 0 bases; nucleotides outside the gene matches: 7. The V gene's germline CDR1 is MNHEY and CDR2 SVGAGI.

The rearrangement links TRBV5-5 to TRBJ2-2; no definite D call. This CDR3 is built from 15 residues. Between the trimmed V and J ends, which lost 2 bases and 1 base, there was a span of 9 bases. CDR1 SGHKS and CDR2 YYEKEE come from the germline V gene (reference sequence). CDR3 residues: CASSFLRVNTGELFF. The CDR3 nucleotides read TGTGCCAGCAGCTTTCTAAGGGTGAACACCGGGGAGCTGTTTTTT.

This clone was seen a few times. V gene TRBV5-1 combines with J gene TRBJ1-6, with a tentative D call TRBD1 (6 bases). Trimming pared 4 bases from V and 8 bases from J, leaving 13 bases between. Germline V gene lookup returns CDR1 SGHRS and CDR2 YFSETQ. This CDR3 spans 14 amino acids. In DNA form, the CDR3 reads TGCGCCAGCAGCCCTGGACAGAAGGATTCACCCCTCCACTTT. It translates to CASSPGQKDSPLHF.

This chain joins TRBV9 and TRBJ1-1; TRBD1 agrees at 9 bases. CDR1 is SGDLS and CDR2 is YYNGEE in the germline V gene. Germline trimming cut 4 bases from V and 4 bases from J; bases unmatched to any gene: 8. The CDR3 spans 15 residues. The DNA of the CDR3 is TGTGCCAGCAGCCTAGGACAGGGGATTTTCACTGAAGCTTTCTTT. Translation gives CASSLGQGIFTEAFF.

The rearrangement joins TRBV19 to TRBJ1-5; D is unclear. V was clipped by 5 bases and J by 0 bases, with 8 bases between them. CDR3 length: 14 residues. Germline values: CDR1 LNHDA, CDR2 SQIVND (reference sequence). This chain's CDR3 is CASSRVNSNQPQHF. The CDR3 region has the DNA TGTGCCAGTAGTCGCGTTAATAGCAATCAGCCCCAGCATTTT.

The chain employs TRBV28 and TRBJ2-7; D is ambiguous. Trimming took off 2 bases at V and 1 base at J, with 6 bases between the two ends. From germline, CDR1 is MDHEN and CDR2 SYDVKM. The CDR3 is 13 residues long. The CDR3 nucleotides are TGTGCCAGCAGTTTAGAGGAGTCCTACGAGCAGTACTTC. It yields the protein CASSLEESYEQYF.

A few counts support this clone. The V gene is TRBV10-1, the J gene TRBJ1-1; D uncertain. CDR1 and CDR2 from the germline V gene are WNHNN and SYGVQD (reference sequence). This CDR3 spans 14 amino acids. V lost 0 bases and J 0 bases, leaving 5 bases between the germline ends. The CDR3 region is CASSESRVNTEAFF. CDR3 DNA sequence: TGCGCCAGCAGTGAGTCGAGGGTGAACACTGAAGCTTTCTTT.

The chain employs TRBV29-1 and TRBJ1-2; 10 nucleotides match TRBD1. The CDR3 extends over 16 amino acids. Trimming cost V 0 bases and J 2 bases; bases outside gene matches: 6. Germline assignment: CDR1 SQVTM and CDR2 ANQGSEA. CDR3 sequence: CSVEDLPDRGNYGYTF. CDR3 nucleotide sequence: TGCAGCGTTGAAGATTTACCGGACAGGGGGAACTATGGCTACACCTTC.

The genes are TRBV5-1 and TRBJ1-4, with D unclear. The CDR3 consists of 15 residues. The germline V gene has CDR1 SGHRS and CDR2 YFSETQ. The germline V and J ends were trimmed by 4 bases and 1 base, with 11 bases remaining between them. DNA of the CDR3: TGCGCCAGCAGCCCGGTGGCGTTAACTAATGAAAAACTGTTTTTT. Amino acids: CASSPVALTNEKLFF.

This chain connects TRBV6-1 to TRBJ2-5; D perhaps matches TRBD1 (6 bases). Trimming shortened V by 7 bases and J by 0 bases, and 12 bases separated the two germline ends. Germline V gene data show CDR1 as MNHNS and CDR2 as SASEGT. The CDR3 has 14 residues. Here the CDR3 DNA reads TGTGCCAGCACTCCTGGGGGCTACCAAGAGACCCAGTACTTC. Residues: CASTPGGYQETQYF.